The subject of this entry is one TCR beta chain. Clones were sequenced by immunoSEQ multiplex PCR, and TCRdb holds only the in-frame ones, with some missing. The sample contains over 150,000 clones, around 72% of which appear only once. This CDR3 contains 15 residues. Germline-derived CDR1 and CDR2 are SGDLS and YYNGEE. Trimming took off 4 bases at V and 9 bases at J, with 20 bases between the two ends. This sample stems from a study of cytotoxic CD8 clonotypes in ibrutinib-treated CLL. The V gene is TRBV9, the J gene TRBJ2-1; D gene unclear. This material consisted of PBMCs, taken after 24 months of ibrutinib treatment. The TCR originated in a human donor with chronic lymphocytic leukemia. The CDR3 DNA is TGTGCCAGCAGCACGACCCCCGGACGCGTGAGTGAGCAGTTCTTC. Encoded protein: CASSTTPGRVSEQFF. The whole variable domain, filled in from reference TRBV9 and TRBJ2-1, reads DSGVTQTPKHLITATGQRVTLRCSPRSGDLSVYWYQQSLDQGLQFLIQYYNGEERAKGNILERFSAQQFPDLHSELNLSSLELGDSALYFCASSTTPGRVSEQFFGPGTRLTVL.